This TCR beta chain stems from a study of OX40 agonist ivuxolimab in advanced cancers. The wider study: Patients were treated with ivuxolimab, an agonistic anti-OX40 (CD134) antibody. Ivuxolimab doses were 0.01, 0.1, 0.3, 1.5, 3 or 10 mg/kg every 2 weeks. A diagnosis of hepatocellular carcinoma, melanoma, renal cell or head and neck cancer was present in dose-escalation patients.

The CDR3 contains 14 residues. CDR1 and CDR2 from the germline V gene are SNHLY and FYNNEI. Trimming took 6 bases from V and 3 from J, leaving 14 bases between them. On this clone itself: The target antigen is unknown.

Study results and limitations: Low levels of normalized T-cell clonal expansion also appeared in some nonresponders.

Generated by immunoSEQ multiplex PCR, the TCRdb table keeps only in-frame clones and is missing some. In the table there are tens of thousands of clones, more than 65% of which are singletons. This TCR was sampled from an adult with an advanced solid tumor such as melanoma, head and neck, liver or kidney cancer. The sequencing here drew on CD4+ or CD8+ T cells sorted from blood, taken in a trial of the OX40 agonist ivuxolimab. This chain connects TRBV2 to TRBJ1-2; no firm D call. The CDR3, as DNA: TGTGCCAGCAGAGATCGGGGAGGCGACTATGGCTACACCTTC. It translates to CASRDRGGDYGYTF.